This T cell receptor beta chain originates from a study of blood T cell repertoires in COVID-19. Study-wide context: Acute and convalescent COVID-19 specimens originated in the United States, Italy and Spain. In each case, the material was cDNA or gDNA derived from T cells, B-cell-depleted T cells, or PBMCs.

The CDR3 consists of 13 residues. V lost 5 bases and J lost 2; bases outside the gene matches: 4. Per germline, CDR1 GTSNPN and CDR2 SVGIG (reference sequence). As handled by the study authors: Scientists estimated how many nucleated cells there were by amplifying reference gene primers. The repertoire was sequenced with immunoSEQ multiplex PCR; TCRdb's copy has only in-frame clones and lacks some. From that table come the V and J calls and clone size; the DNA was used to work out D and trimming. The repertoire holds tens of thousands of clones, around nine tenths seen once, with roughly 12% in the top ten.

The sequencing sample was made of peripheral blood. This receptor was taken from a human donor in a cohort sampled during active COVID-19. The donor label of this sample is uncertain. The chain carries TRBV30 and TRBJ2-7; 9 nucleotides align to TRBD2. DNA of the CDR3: TGTGCCTGGTCTAGCGGGACAACCTACGAGCAGTACTTC. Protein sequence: CAWSSGTTYEQYF.